Presented here are 30 T cell receptor beta chains from one specimen sequenced in a study of cytomegalovirus exposure and HLA in healthy donors. The PCR was carried out with 60 Vbeta primers and 13 Jbeta primers. Here immunoSEQ multiplex PCR was the method, and the copy in TCRdb shows in-frame clones only, minus some. The repertoire holds fewer than 200,000 clones, with approximately 86% as singletons. Material: PBMCs. The receptors come from a male donor in good health and CMV-seronegative.

V usage is TRBV9 and J usage is TRBJ2-1, with a possible D match to TRBD1 (6 bases). Per germline, CDR1 SGDLS and CDR2 YYNGEE. Trimming left V 4 bases short and J 5 bases short, with 19 bases between. The CDR3 runs to 16 residues. CDR3 sequence reads: CASSNNRDNGDNEQFF. CDR3 sequence (DNA): TGTGCCAGCAGCAACAACCGGGACAACGGTGACAATGAGCAGTTCTTC.

Written as DNA, the CDR3 is TGTGCCAGCAGTCTTCAGTCGAACACTGAAGCTTTCTTT. Translating it yields CASSLQSNTEAFF. This chain connects TRBV27 to TRBJ1-1, with D unclear. The ends were cut back, 5 bases at V and 1 base at J, with 8 bases in the middle. In germline, CDR1 is MNHEY, CDR2 SMNVEV (reference sequence). CDR3 length: 13 residues.

The rearrangement links TRBV7-8 to TRBJ1-1; D gene unclear. This CDR3 region has 13 residues. The V and J ends lost 5 bases and 5 bases respectively, with 12 bases between them. Germline CDR1 and CDR2: SGHVS and FQNEAQ. CDR3 loop: CASSRPGGTEAFF. CDR3 DNA: TGTGCCAGCAGCCGCCCCGGAGGAACTGAAGCTTTCTTT.

The genes are TRBV5-1 and TRBJ2-1, with 10 bases identical to TRBD1. This CDR3 has 15 residues. V dropped 3 bases and J dropped 6; count of bases not matched to a gene: 6. The germline V gene encodes CDR1 SGHRS and CDR2 YFSETQ. Written as DNA, the CDR3 is TGCGCCAGCAGCTCAGGGACAGGGGTTTTCAATGAGCAGTTCTTC. Its translation: CASSSGTGVFNEQFF. The variable domain in full, completed from reference TRBV5-1 and TRBJ2-1, reads KAGVTQTPRYLIKTRGQQVTLSCSPISGHRSVSWYQQTPGQGLQFLFEYFSETQRNKGNFPGRFSGRQFSNSRSEMNVSTLELGDSALYLCASSSGTGVFNEQFFGPGTRLTVL.

The chain joins TRBV27 to TRBJ2-5; 9 nucleotides line up with TRBD2. The end of the DNA is better explained by TRBJ2-7, so the J call may be wrong. The CDR3 is 19 residues long. The germline V gene encodes CDR1 MNHEY and CDR2 SMNVEV (reference sequence). The chain's CDR3 is CASSPYSNYWREGRYEQYF. The CDR3 DNA reads as TGTGCCAGCAGTCCCTACTCCAACTACTGGCGGGAGGGCCGTTACGAGCAGTACTTC.

V and J are TRBV7-3 and TRBJ2-3, with D possibly being TRBD2 (6 bases). This CDR3 is built from 16 residues. The germline V gene has CDR1 SGHTA and CDR2 FQGTGA. V was clipped by 4 bases and J by 0 bases, with 14 bases between them. This CDR3 is CASSSRHGGSTDTQYF. CDR3 bases: TGTGCCAGCAGCTCCAGGCATGGGGGGAGCACAGATACGCAGTATTTT.

This chain links TRBV30 with TRBJ1-3, with D possibly TRBD1 on 6 matching bases. Trimming stripped 0 bases from V and 0 bases from J, with 24 bases between. Germline lookup yields CDR1 GTSNPN and CDR2 SVGIG (reference sequence). This CDR3 is built from 20 residues. CDR3 residues: CAWSVQGSRGGQYSGNTIYF. Here the CDR3 DNA reads TGTGCCTGGAGTGTACAGGGTAGTCGTGGGGGCCAATACTCTGGAAACACCATATATTTT.

The gene calls are TRBV7-3 and TRBJ1-2; possibly TRBD1 for D (6 bases). The CDR3 is 18 amino acids. V was cut by 1 base and J by 0 bases, with 18 bases left in between. Per germline, CDR1 SGHTA and CDR2 FQGTGA. The CDR3 nucleotides read TGTGCCAGCAGCTTAAAGGCTCCGGGGGGCACGGCTAACTATGGCTACACCTTC. Amino acid sequence: CASSLKAPGGTANYGYTF.

The table lists this clone with a few counts. CDR3 nucleotides: TGTGCCAGTAGCCACAGGGGGGGCGGCTACACCTTC. Amino acids: CASSHRGGGYTF. This chain links TRBV19 with TRBJ1-2; 8 positions match TRBD1. The CDR3 loop spans 12 amino acids. CDR1 LNHDA and CDR2 SQIVND come from the germline V gene (reference sequence). The V gene end was trimmed by 6 bases and the J gene end by 8 bases; junction bases not matched to a gene: 5.

This clone was counted a few times. The rearrangement joins TRBV19 to TRBJ1-5, with D tentatively TRBD1 (5 bases). This CDR3 has 14 residues. V was cut by 7 bases and J by 1 base, with 11 bases left in between. Germline V gene lookup returns CDR1 LNHDA and CDR2 SQIVND (reference sequence). CDR3 sequence: CASTPRASNQPQHF. For the CDR3, the DNA is TGTGCCAGTACCCCCAGGGCAAGCAATCAGCCCCAGCATTTT.

The chain combines TRBV4-3 with TRBJ2-2; 11 nucleotides align to TRBD2. Germline V gene sequence: CDR1 LGHNA, CDR2 YSLEER. The V segment lost 0 bases and the J segment 0 bases; nucleotides outside the gene matches: 3. This CDR3 has 18 amino acids. CDR3 region: CASSQDGTSGANTGELFF. The DNA for the CDR3 is TGCGCCAGCAGCCAAGATGGGACTAGCGGCGCGAACACCGGGGAGCTGTTTTTT.

The V call is TRBV5-8, the J call TRBJ1-1; D remains unclear. The germline gives CDR1 SGHTS, CDR2 YDEGEE. V lost 1 base and J 3 bases, leaving 4 bases between the germline ends. The CDR3 spans 12 residues. The CDR3 coding sequence is TGTGCCAGCAGCTTGCTATACACTGAAGCTTTCTTT. Amino acids: CASSLLYTEAFF.

The V and J genes are TRBV7-9 and TRBJ2-7, with D perhaps TRBD1 (5 bases). CDR3 length: 13 residues. The ends were cut back, 3 bases at V and 1 base at J, with 7 bases in the middle. Germline-derived CDR1 and CDR2 are SEHNR and FQNEAQ (reference sequence). The CDR3 DNA reads as TGTGCCAGCAGCTTTGGGGCGTCCTACGAGCAGTACTTC. It encodes CASSFGASYEQYF.

The chain links TRBV19 to TRBJ1-4; no firm D call. Germline CDR1 is LNHDA and CDR2 is SQIVND (reference sequence). Between the trimmed V and J ends, which lost 5 bases and 7 bases, there was a span of 20 bases. The CDR3 contains 16 residues. CDR3: CASSPGRPPRGEKLFF. The CDR3 DNA sequence: TGTGCCAGTAGTCCCGGACGGCCCCCTCGGGGTGAAAAACTGTTTTTT.

In nucleotides, the CDR3 is TGTGCTAGTGCCCTGACAGCTATGAACACTGAAGCTTTCTTT. As protein: CASALTAMNTEAFF. The chain combines TRBV12-5 with TRBJ1-1; D may be TRBD1 (5 bases). V was cut by 7 bases and J by 0 bases, with 12 bases left in between. This CDR3 spans 14 amino acids. Per the germline V gene, CDR1 is LGHNT and CDR2 is FRNRAP.

This chain connects TRBV5-1 to TRBJ2-5; 7 bases are a match to TRBD1. CDR1 and CDR2 (germline): SGHRS, YFSETQ. CDR3 length equals 14 residues. V was pared by 4 bases and J by 4 bases, with 7 bases of the junction left unmatched. The CDR3 region has the DNA TGCGCCAGCAGCCTACAGGGGCTAAGAGAGACCCAGTACTTC. Its translation is CASSLQGLRETQYF.

The sample holds a few counts of this clone. The chain has TRBV11-2 and TRBJ2-1; TRBD2 matches 11 bases. The V gene end was trimmed by 1 base and the J gene end by 6 bases; junction bases not matched to a gene: 5. This CDR3 has 16 amino acids. The germline V gene has CDR1 SGHAT and CDR2 FQNNGV. The CDR3 bases are TGTGCCAGCAGCTTAGTAGGGCTAGCGGGAGGCAATGAGCAGTTCTTC. This codes for CASSLVGLAGGNEQFF.

This clone appeared a single time. The V gene is TRBV6-1, the J gene TRBJ2-4; a weak D match, TRBD1 (6 bases). The CDR3 has 13 residues. Between the trimmed V and J ends, which lost 6 bases and 9 bases, there was a span of 15 bases. CDR1 MNHNS and CDR2 SASEGT come from the germline V gene. This CDR3 reads CASRPTGSSIQYF. DNA of the CDR3: TGTGCCAGCAGACCAACAGGGTCCAGCATTCAGTACTTC.

This clone was recorded only once. This rearrangement joins TRBV9 to TRBJ2-3, with D possibly being TRBD1 (5 bases). Germline loops: CDR1 SGDLS, CDR2 YYNGEE. Trimming took off 0 bases at V and 3 bases at J, with 8 bases between the two ends. The CDR3 is 14 amino acids. The CDR3 nucleotides are TGTGCCAGCAGCGTAGGTCCAGGGACAGATACGCAGTATTTT. Protein product: CASSVGPGTDTQYF. The full variable domain, in which reference TRBV9 and TRBJ2-3 provide the parts outside the CDR3, is DSGVTQTPKHLITATGQRVTLRCSPRSGDLSVYWYQQSLDQGLQFLIQYYNGEERAKGNILERFSAQQFPDLHSELNLSSLELGDSALYFCASSVGPGTDTQYFGPGTRLTVL.

The CDR3 sequence is CASSPGRLAVSSYEQYF. CDR3 DNA: TGTGCCAGCAGTCCAGGGCGACTAGCGGTGAGCTCCTACGAGCAGTACTTC. This sequence joins TRBV27 and TRBJ2-7, with TRBD2 identical over 9 bases. The CDR3 spans 17 residues. CDR1 and CDR2 (germline): MNHEY, SMNVEV (reference sequence). Germline trimming cut 5 bases from V and 0 bases from J; bases unmatched to any gene: 11.

About this clone: Other DNA sequences within the sample encode an identical CDR3. This sequence joins TRBV6-5 and TRBJ2-1; 9 nucleotides line up with TRBD2. The CDR3 is made up of 15 amino acids. The germline CDR1 and CDR2 sequences are MNHEY and SVGAGI. After removal of 6 bases from V and 2 bases from J, the junction contained 5 bases not matched to a gene. As DNA, the CDR3 is TGTGCCAGCAGCCTTAGCGGGGGAGCCTACAATGAGCAGTTCTTC. Translating it yields CASSLSGGAYNEQFF.

The chain has TRBV6-5 and TRBJ1-2, with D perhaps TRBD1 (5 bases). CDR3 length equals 15 residues. V lost 3 bases and J lost 6, with 17 bases in between. Germline CDR1 reads MNHEY; CDR2 reads SVGAGI. This CDR3 reads CASSYRGLPEDGYTF. Here the CDR3 DNA reads TGTGCCAGCAGTTATAGGGGACTTCCTGAGGATGGCTACACCTTC.

The V and J genes are TRBV7-2 and TRBJ1-1; D is unresolved. CDR1 and CDR2 (germline): SGHTA, FQGNSA. CDR3 size: 12 residues. Deletions cut 3 bases from V and 8 bases from J, with 10 bases between. The CDR3 DNA is TGTGCCAGCAGCTTGACGACGACAGAAGCTTTCTTT. It is translated as CASSLTTTEAFF.

The rearrangement links TRBV2 to TRBJ2-7, with TRBD1 matching 9 bases. V dropped 4 bases and J dropped 3; count of bases not matched to a gene: 4. The CDR3 covers 14 residues. CDR1 is SNHLY and CDR2 is FYNNEI in the germline V gene. CDR3 sequence reads: CASSGGTGSYEQYF. The CDR3 DNA is TGTGCCAGCAGTGGTGGGACAGGGAGCTACGAGCAGTACTTC.

The rearrangement joins TRBV7-2 to TRBJ2-2; no clear D gene. This CDR3 comprises 17 residues. Germline V gives CDR1 SGHTA, CDR2 FQGNSA. Trimming took 0 bases from V and 0 from J, leaving 11 bases between them. The CDR3 bases are TGTGCCAGCAGCTTAGCGCCGGTCGTCTCGAACACCGGGGAGCTGTTTTTT. This sequence encodes CASSLAPVVSNTGELFF.

CDR3 in amino acids: CASRGGTGAFGEQYF. As DNA, the CDR3 is TGTGCCAGCAGGGGGGGGACAGGGGCGTTTGGCGAGCAGTACTTC. The chain couples TRBV2 to TRBJ2-7; the match to TRBD1 covers 10 bases. Losses at the gene ends were 6 bases for V and 6 bases for J; bases not matched to a gene: 11. Germline CDR1 is SNHLY and CDR2 is FYNNEI. This CDR3 contains 15 residues.

The genes are TRBV9 and TRBJ2-2; possible D gene TRBD2, 5 bases. V gave up 0 bases and J gave up 7 bases, with 16 bases separating them. The CDR3 sequence is 16 residues long. Germline V CDR1 and CDR2: SGDLS, YYNGEE. The CDR3, as DNA: TGTGCCAGCAGCGTAGCTCCGGGGAATAGTCTCGGGGAGCTGTTTTTT. Amino acid sequence: CASSVAPGNSLGELFF.

This clone was detected once. The CDR3 spells CASSIGGGNPYEQYF. The CDR3 DNA is TGTGCCAGTAGTATAGGGGGGGGAAACCCCTACGAGCAGTACTTC. This chain joins TRBV19 and TRBJ2-7; 7 nucleotides align to TRBD2. CDR1 LNHDA and CDR2 SQIVND come from the germline V gene (reference sequence). This CDR3 region has 15 residues. V lost 1 base and J lost 2; bases outside the gene matches: 5.

The V gene is TRBV6-5, the J gene TRBJ1-1; tentatively, D is TRBD1 (6 bases). This CDR3 contains 14 residues. Trimming took 4 bases from V and 6 from J, leaving 15 bases between them. Germline CDR1 and CDR2: MNHEY and SVGAGI. The CDR3 DNA reads TGTGCCAGCAGTTCCGGGGGGCCGGACGCTGAAGCTTTCTTT. As protein: CASSSGGPDAEAFF.

The V and J genes are TRBV11-2 and TRBJ1-1, with D maybe TRBD1 (6 bases). CDR3 length equals 14 residues. CDR1 and CDR2 (germline): SGHAT, FQNNGV. V dropped 2 bases and J dropped 8 bases, with 15 bases sitting between them. The CDR3 spells CASSLLRWGQEAFF. In nucleotides, the CDR3 is TGTGCCAGCAGCTTATTACGGTGGGGGCAGGAAGCTTTCTTT.